This T cell receptor (beta chain) is drawn from a study of early T cells in non-severe SARS-CoV-2 infection. Across the study: The sequenced material was bulk RNA from unsorted whole blood, and its chains were unpaired. Study-level findings and limits: Matching results from VDJdb favored anti-spike CD8 responses, leaving private and CD4 specificities undetected.

V was pared by 2 bases and J by 1 base, with 5 bases between. This CDR3 comprises 12 residues. Germline CDR1 SQVTM, CDR2 ANQGSEA. The sample holds many counts of this clonotype. The antigen is not known. cDNA molecules, individually, were tagged with unique molecular identifiers. TCRdb reanalysed the 5' RACE reads using MiXCR and keeps one entry per CDR3 protein. Here the sample spans about 67,000 distinct CDR3 sequences, approximately 10% being singletons. The J gene is TRBJ1-1, the V gene TRBV29-1; no clear D. The sequenced material came from whole blood. This clonotype was obtained from an adult who was a healthcare worker with PCR-confirmed SARS-CoV-2 infection or an uninfected control (not recorded which). CDR3 sequence (DNA): TGCAGCGTTGAACAGCCGAACACTGAAGCTTTCTTT. Its protein is CSVEQPNTEAFF.